The 16 T cell receptor beta chains listed next were all sequenced from one sample in a study of beta chain features in type 1 diabetes. Investigators reverse transcribed all isolated RNA, so they sequenced expressed TCRB transcripts. TCRdb's table, derived via immunoSEQ multiplex PCR, lists solely in-frame clones and lacks some. The sample holds 350,000 to 450,000 clones; about 15% are singletons and the top ten take roughly 0.038%. Sequenced input: naive CD4+ T cells from blood. The receptors were gathered from a man aged 25-40 years in good health.

This sequence joins TRBV7-6 and TRBJ2-3, with 10 bases matching TRBD1. The length of the CDR3 is 15 residues. The V gene's germline CDR1 is SGHVS and CDR2 FNYEAQ. The junction had 5 bases not matched to a gene; V was cut back by 3 bases and J by 5 bases. CDR3 in amino acids: CASSLGGQGVDTQYF. CDR3 DNA sequence: TGTGCCAGCAGCTTGGGTGGACAGGGGGTAGATACGCAGTATTTT.

The chain carries TRBV27 and TRBJ1-1; the D gene is possibly TRBD1 (5 bases). The CDR3 is made up of 15 amino acids. Per the germline V gene, CDR1 is MNHEY and CDR2 is SMNVEV (reference sequence). V was cut by 7 bases and J by 0 bases, with 15 bases left in between. CDR3 protein: CASKEGQTVNTEAFF. The CDR3 coding sequence is TGTGCCAGCAAAGAGGGGCAGACGGTGAACACTGAAGCTTTCTTT.

The gene calls are TRBV19 and TRBJ2-1; weak D call: TRBD2 (5 bases). The CDR3 loop spans 14 amino acids. Germline V CDR1 and CDR2: LNHDA, SQIVND (reference sequence). V shed 6 bases and J shed 0 bases, with 9 bases lying between them. CDR3 in DNA: TGTGCCAGTAGGGTAGCGAGCTCCTACAATGAGCAGTTCTTC. Translation: CASRVASSYNEQFF.

DNA of the CDR3: TGTGCCAGCAGCGAGGGCCGTTTGGGACAGTTCTTC. Translating gives CASSEGRLGQFF. This chain links TRBV11-3 with TRBJ2-1; tentatively, D is TRBD2 (5 bases). The CDR3 consists of 12 residues. The V end was cut by 5 bases, the J end by 13 bases, with 15 bases between. CDR1 and CDR2 (germline): SGHNT, YENEEA.

This clone turned up a few times. This chain uses TRBV6-6 with TRBJ1-2; no clear D gene. The CDR3 extends over 15 amino acids. The ends were cut back, 7 bases at V and 4 bases at J, with 19 bases in the middle. CDR1 is MNHNY and CDR2 is SVGAGI in the germline V gene (reference sequence). The CDR3 loop reads CASTYLAAFFYGYTF. The CDR3 DNA reads as TGTGCCAGCACCTATTTGGCAGCTTTCTTCTATGGCTACACCTTC.

This clone came up a few times. This chain links TRBV9 with TRBJ2-3; D perhaps matches TRBD2 (6 bases). Germline CDR1 and CDR2: SGDLS and YYNGEE. The V gene lost 0 bases and the J gene lost 8 bases, with 31 bases spanning the gap. The CDR3 is 20 amino acids. As DNA, the CDR3 is TGTGCCAGCAGCGTAGCGATAAGTGCGGCGGGAAAGCGGCACGGGGTTACGCAGTATTTT. It translates to CASSVAISAAGKRHGVTQYF. Based on the CDR3 plus reference TRBV9 and TRBJ2-3, the full variable domain is DSGVTQTPKHLITATGQRVTLRCSPRSGDLSVYWYQQSLDQGLQFLIQYYNGEERAKGNILERFSAQQFPDLHSELNLSSLELGDSALYFCASSVAISAAGKRHGVTQYFGPGTRLTVL.

The sample holds many counts of this clone. This sequence joins TRBV30 and TRBJ1-2; possibly TRBD1 for D (5 bases). This CDR3 spans 13 amino acids. The V end was cut by 3 bases, the J end by 4 bases, with 12 bases between. Looked up from germline, CDR1 is GTSNPN and CDR2 is SVGIG (reference sequence). In DNA, the CDR3 is TGTGCCTGGAGCGCGGGGCAGTTCTATGGCTACACCTTC. This translates into CAWSAGQFYGYTF.

V usage is TRBV5-4 and J usage is TRBJ2-1; the match to TRBD1 covers 8 bases. CDR3 length equals 15 residues. CDR1 and CDR2 (germline): SGHNT, YYREEE (reference sequence). V was clipped by 4 bases and J by 3 bases; unmatched bases: 6. CDR3 sequence: CASSKTGVFYNEQFF. CDR3 sequence (DNA): TGTGCCAGCAGCAAGACAGGGGTATTCTACAATGAGCAGTTCTTC.

This clone was found a few times. This CDR3 is also generated by other DNA sequences in the sample. The chain combines TRBV30 with TRBJ1-5; D unclear. Trimming cost V 2 bases and J 4 bases, with 6 bases left between them. The CDR3 spans 12 residues. The germline CDR1 and CDR2 sequences are GTSNPN and SVGIG (reference sequence). CDR3 amino acids: CAWSFSNQPQHF. In DNA form, the CDR3 reads TGTGCCTGGAGTTTCTCGAATCAGCCCCAGCATTTT.

On this clone: This sequence may be a read error, since a much larger clone differs from it by one base. V and J are TRBV9 and TRBJ2-5, with D uncertain. The CDR3 contains 11 residues. Deletions cut 4 bases from V and 1 base from J, with 2 bases between. Germline V gives CDR1 SGDLS, CDR2 YYNGEE. CDR3 DNA sequence: TGTGCCAGCAGCATCCAAGAGACCCAGTACTTC. Its translation is CASSIQETQYF.

V and J are TRBV2 and TRBJ2-1; no clear D. CDR1 SNHLY and CDR2 FYNNEI come from the germline V gene. The CDR3 totals 13 residues. V lost 4 bases to trimming and J lost 6 bases, with 10 bases between them. CDR3 loop: CASSGPLFNEQFF. CDR3 nucleotides: TGTGCCAGCAGTGGGCCTCTCTTCAATGAGCAGTTCTTC.

This clone was recorded a few times. The rearrangement links TRBV7-2 to TRBJ2-1, with 9 bases that match TRBD1. Germline loops: CDR1 SGHTA, CDR2 FQGNSA. The V and J ends lost 5 bases and 3 bases, in that order; junction bases with no gene match: 2. The CDR3 contains 14 residues. CDR3 DNA: TGTGCCAGCAGCCAGGGACAGGGCTACAATGAGCAGTTCTTC. Amino acids: CASSQGQGYNEQFF.

In this sample, this clone turned up once. V is TRBV5-1 and J is TRBJ1-6, with TRBD1 matching over 7 bases. Germline V gene sequence: CDR1 SGHRS, CDR2 YFSETQ. CDR3 length: 16 residues. V shed 0 bases and J 9 bases; nucleotides not matched to a gene: 9. DNA for the CDR3: TGCGCCAGCAGCTTGGATACCGGGACAGCGTTTTCACCCCTCCACTTT. Its protein product is CASSLDTGTAFSPLHF.

The V call is TRBV5-4, the J call TRBJ1-1; no clear D gene. Trimming cost V 3 bases and J 6 bases, with 15 bases left between them. Per germline, CDR1 SGHNT and CDR2 YYREEE (reference sequence). The CDR3 is 14 amino acids. CDR3 residues: CASSSPVGIAEAFF. The CDR3, as DNA: TGTGCCAGCAGCTCCCCGGTGGGGATCGCTGAAGCTTTCTTT.

This clone appeared a few times. The chain uses TRBV30 and TRBJ2-3; D gene ambiguous. The CDR3 runs to 11 residues. Per the germline V gene, CDR1 is GTSNPN and CDR2 is SVGIG (reference sequence). The germline V and J ends were trimmed by 5 bases and 10 bases, with 13 bases remaining between them. In DNA, the CDR3 is TGTGCCTGGGGTACGAACCAAGCGCAGTATTTT. It specifies CAWGTNQAQYF.

CDR3 sequence reads: CASSPTGNNEQFF. CDR3 nucleotides: TGTGCCAGCAGTCCCACAGGGAACAATGAGCAGTTCTTC. V and J are TRBV27 and TRBJ2-1, with D perhaps matching TRBD1 (6 bases). Germline V CDR1 and CDR2: MNHEY, SMNVEV (reference sequence). The CDR3 runs 13 residues. Trimming removed 5 bases from V and 5 bases from J, with 10 bases in between.